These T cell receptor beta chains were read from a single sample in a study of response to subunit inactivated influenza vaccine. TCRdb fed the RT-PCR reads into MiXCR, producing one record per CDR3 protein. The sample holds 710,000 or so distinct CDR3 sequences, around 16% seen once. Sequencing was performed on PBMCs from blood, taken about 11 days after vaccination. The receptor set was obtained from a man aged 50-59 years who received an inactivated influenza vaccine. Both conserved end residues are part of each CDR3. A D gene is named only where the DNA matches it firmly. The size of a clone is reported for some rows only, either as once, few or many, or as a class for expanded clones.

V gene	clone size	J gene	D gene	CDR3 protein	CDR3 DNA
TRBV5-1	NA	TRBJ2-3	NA	CASSLGVAGLSTDTQYF	TGCGCCAGCAGCTTGGGAGTTGCGGGGCTTAGCACAGATACGCAGTATTTT
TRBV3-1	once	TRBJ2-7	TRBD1	CASSQMADRVEQYF	TGTGCCAGCAGCCAGATGGCGGACAGGGTCGAGCAGTACTTC
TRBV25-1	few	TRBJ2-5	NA	CASSEPRVERLEGETQYF	TGTGCCAGCAGCGAACCGAGGGTTGAAAGGCTGGAGGGGGAGACCCAGTACTTC
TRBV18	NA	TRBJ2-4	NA	CASSPPARLGDLAKNIQYF	TGTGCCAGCTCACCACCGGCCAGGTTGGGCGATCTAGCCAAAAACATTCAGTACTTC
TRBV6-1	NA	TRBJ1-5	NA	CASSGRGGDQPQHF	TGTGCCAGCAGTGGTAGGGGGGGGGATCAGCCCCAGCATTTT
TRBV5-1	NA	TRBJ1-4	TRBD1	CASSLSGTGNEKLFF	TGCGCCAGCAGCCTGTCCGGGACAGGAAATGAAAAACTGTTTTTT
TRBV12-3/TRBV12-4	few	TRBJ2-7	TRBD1	CASSFMQGAYEQYF	TGTGCCAGCAGTTTTATGCAGGGGGCCTACGAGCAGTACTTC
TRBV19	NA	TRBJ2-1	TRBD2	CASIERTSGYNEQFF	TGTGCCAGTATCGAGAGGACTAGCGGGTACAATGAGCAGTTCTTC
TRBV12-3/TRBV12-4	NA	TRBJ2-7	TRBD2	CASSLTSGSDEQYF	TGTGCCAGCAGTCTGACTAGCGGGAGCGACGAGCAGTACTTC
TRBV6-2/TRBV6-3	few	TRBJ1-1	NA	CASSYSAYFGGVPEAFF	TGTGCCAGCAGTTACTCGGCATATTTTGGAGGCGTGCCTGAAGCTTTCTTT
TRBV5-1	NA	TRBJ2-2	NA	CASSFQGLDTGELFF	TGCGCCAGCAGCTTCCAGGGGTTGGACACCGGGGAGCTGTTTTTT
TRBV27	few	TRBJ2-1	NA	CASSLIRQSYNEQFF	TGTGCCAGCAGTTTAATAAGGCAGTCCTACAATGAGCAGTTCTTC
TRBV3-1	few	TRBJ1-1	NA	CASSQVVSNTEAFF	TGTGCCAGCAGCCAAGTGGTGTCGAACACTGAAGCTTTCTTT
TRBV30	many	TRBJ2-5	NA	CAWSIPRGGETQYF	TGTGCCTGGAGTATCCCCAGGGGAGGGGAGACCCAGTACTTC
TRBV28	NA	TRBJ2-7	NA	CASSLTQGWNEQYF	TGTGCCAGCAGTTTAACCCAGGGGTGGAACGAGCAGTACTTC
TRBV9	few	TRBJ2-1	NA	CASSVGWIRGSEQFF	TGTGCCAGCAGCGTAGGATGGATCAGGGGCTCCGAGCAGTTCTTC
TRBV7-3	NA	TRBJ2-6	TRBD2	CASSLTHLAGYRSGANVLTF	TGTGCCAGCAGCTTAACCCATCTAGCGGGATACCGCTCTGGGGCCAACGTCCTGACTTTC
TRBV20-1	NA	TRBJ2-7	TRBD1	CSARAPGQFYEQYF	TGCAGTGCTAGAGCCCCGGGACAGTTCTACGAGCAGTACTTC
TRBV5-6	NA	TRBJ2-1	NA	CASSLGLYYNEQFF	TGTGCCAGCAGCTTGGGACTTTACTACAATGAGCAGTTCTTC
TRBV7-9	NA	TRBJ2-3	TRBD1	CASSHTGTGYTDTQYF	TGTGCCAGCAGCCACACCGGGACAGGGTATACAGATACGCAGTATTTT